What follows are 8 T cell receptor beta chains derived from one specimen sequenced in a study of T cell repertoires in cytomegalovirus infection. TCRdb used MiXCR to reprocess the reads, holding one entry per CDR3 protein. The sample lists 95,000 to 120,000 distinct CDR3 sequences, about 30% occurring once. No antigen is known for these receptors. This material consisted of CD8+ T cells from cultured PBMCs, taken from culture after CMV antigen stimulation. Source of these receptors: a human donor in good health (CMV status not recorded). Some clones in this sample may be carry-over from other donors' samples.

The V gene is TRBV7-9, the J gene TRBJ2-7; D could derive from TRBD1 or TRBD2 (5 bases each). With 2 bases removed from V and 7 bases from J, the gap between germline ends came to 21 bases. Germline CDR1 and CDR2: SEHNR and FQNEAQ (reference sequence). The length of the CDR3 is 16 residues. The CDR3 sequence is CASSLRDGANHGEQYF. The CDR3 DNA follows: TGTGCCAGCAGCTTAAGGGACGGAGCCAACCATGGGGAGCAGTACTTC. The variable domain in full, completed from reference TRBV7-9 and TRBJ2-7, reads DTGVSQNPRHKITKRGQNVTFRCDPISEHNRLYWYRQTLGQGPEFLTYFQNEAQLEKSRLLSDRFSAERPKGSFSTLEIQRTEQGDSAMYLCASSLRDGANHGEQYFGPGTRLTVT.

This clonotype was counted ten times or more. The chain recombines TRBV7-6 with TRBJ1-1, with TRBD1 identical over 8 bases. CDR3 length: 12 residues. J lost 7 bases, V lost 6 bases, and 4 bases had no gene match. The germline gives CDR1 SGHVS, CDR2 FNYEAQ. CDR3 residues: CASSNDRGEAFF. CDR3 in DNA: TGTGCCAGCAGTAACGACAGGGGTGAAGCTTTCTTT. The variable domain in full, with the rest retrieved from reference TRBV7-6 and TRBJ1-1, is GAGVSQSPRYKVTKRGQDVALRCDPISGHVSLYWYRQALGQGPEFLTYFNYEAQQDKSGLPNDRFSAERPEGSISTLTIQRTEQRDSAMYRCASSNDRGEAFFGQGTRLTVV.

This clonotype was counted a few times. This chain links TRBV28 with TRBJ1-5; 7 bases line up with TRBD1. This CDR3 spans 17 amino acids. From germline, CDR1 is MDHEN and CDR2 SYDVKM. With 6 bases clipped from V and 0 bases from J, the junction kept 11 bases outside the gene matches. The CDR3 loop reads CASRVRDSRYSNQPQHF. The DNA for the CDR3 is TGTGCCAGCAGGGTCCGGGACAGTAGATATAGCAATCAGCCCCAGCATTTT.

This clonotype was picked up a small number of times. This rearrangement joins TRBV6-5 to TRBJ1-2; D is perhaps TRBD1 (6 bases). The CDR3 is made up of 18 amino acids. The germline gives CDR1 MNHEY, CDR2 SVGAGI. V lost 5 bases to trimming and J lost 8 bases, with 30 bases between them. CDR3 region: CASSPSTRPLPGAKGYTF. In DNA, the CDR3 is TGTGCCAGCAGTCCATCGACTCGTCCCTTGCCGGGGGCGAAGGGCTACACCTTC.

This clonotype was seen repeatedly, ten times or more. This chain uses TRBV5-6 with TRBJ1-1; D not certain. Trimming left V 2 bases short and J 5 bases short, with 10 bases between. Germline lookup yields CDR1 SGHDT and CDR2 YYEEEE. The CDR3 runs 13 residues. The CDR3 DNA reads as TGTGCCAGCAGCTTAGACATCGGAACTGAAGCTTTCTTT. It yields the protein CASSLDIGTEAFF.

This clonotype was seen a handful of times. The J gene is TRBJ2-6, the V gene TRBV19; D gene uncertain. Germline V gene data show CDR1 as LNHDA and CDR2 as SQIVND (reference sequence). The germline V and J ends were trimmed by 8 bases and 0 bases, with 11 bases remaining between them. The CDR3 loop spans 15 amino acids. DNA for the CDR3: TGTGCCAGTGGGCCCCCGAGCTCTGGGGCCAACGTCCTGACTTTC. This gives the protein CASGPPSSGANVLTF.

The chain links TRBV5-1 to TRBJ1-1, with D maybe TRBD1 (5 bases). The CDR3 runs to 15 residues. Per the germline V gene, CDR1 is SGHRS and CDR2 is YFSETQ. The V end was cut by 0 bases, the J end by 3 bases, with 12 bases between. The CDR3: CASSLGIGVDTEAFF. As DNA, the CDR3 is TGCGCCAGCAGCTTGGGGATAGGGGTCGACACTGAAGCTTTCTTT.

The chain joins TRBV28 to TRBJ2-3; 9 nucleotides align to TRBD2. CDR3 size: 16 residues. The junction had 11 bases not matched to a gene; V was cut back by 8 bases and J by 2 bases. Per the germline V gene, CDR1 is MDHEN and CDR2 is SYDVKM. The CDR3, as DNA: TGTGCCAGCGCGGACCAGCGGGGGGCACACACAGATACGCAGTATTTT. Translated: CASADQRGAHTDTQYF.